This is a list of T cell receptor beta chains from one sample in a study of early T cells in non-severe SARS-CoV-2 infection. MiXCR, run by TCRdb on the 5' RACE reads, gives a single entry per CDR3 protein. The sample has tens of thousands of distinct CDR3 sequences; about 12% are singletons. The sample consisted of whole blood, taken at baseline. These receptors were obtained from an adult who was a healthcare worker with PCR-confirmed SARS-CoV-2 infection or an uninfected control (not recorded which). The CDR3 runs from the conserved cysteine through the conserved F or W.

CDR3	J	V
CATSDSFEGLAGGNEQFF	TRBJ2-1	TRBV24-1
CSARTGMAPSYEQYF	TRBJ2-7	TRBV20-1
CASSSGQAPLSYEQYF	TRBJ2-7	TRBV5-1
CASSQDRTGGGYTF	TRBJ1-2	TRBV4-1
CASKQLAGGRVGVNEQFF	TRBJ2-1	TRBV11-2
CASSTTSGSTDTQYF	TRBJ2-3	TRBV2
CSARRRQGFQETQYF	TRBJ2-5	TRBV20-1
CATSVTGANGYTF	TRBJ1-2	TRBV24-1
CASSSRGGAKNIQYF	TRBJ2-4	TRBV27
CASSRPRDALRGYTF	TRBJ1-2	TRBV6-2/TRBV6-3
CSGSGAQETQYF	TRBJ2-5	TRBV29-1
CSARALGQPYVGQETQYF	TRBJ2-5	TRBV20-1
CASSGGLGEVGNTEAFF	TRBJ1-1	TRBV12-3/TRBV12-4
CASSDGISGNTIYF	TRBJ1-3	TRBV6-1
CASGTGALGTNEKLFF	TRBJ1-4	TRBV12-3/TRBV12-4
CASSQNRGQQETQYF	TRBJ2-5	TRBV11-2
CASSRNSGTNYGYTF	TRBJ1-2	TRBV4-1
CSAYFALKNIQYF	TRBJ2-4	TRBV20-1
CASSLAENTEAFF	TRBJ1-1	TRBV5-1
CASSLAGNGQPQHF	TRBJ1-5	TRBV7-9
CASSVESRQGASEQYF	TRBJ2-7	TRBV9
CASSGRARMETQYF	TRBJ2-5	TRBV7-2
CASSEGKPRNEKLFF	TRBJ1-4	TRBV25-1
CAISPSGSVNEQYF	TRBJ2-7	TRBV10-3
CASSHTQGFYGYTF	TRBJ1-2	TRBV4-3
CSAGTSYNEQFF	TRBJ2-1	TRBV29-1
CASCGTATDTQYF	TRBJ2-3	TRBV19
CASSPQGISYEQYF	TRBJ2-7	TRBV11-2
CASRQGAKTNEKLFF	TRBJ1-4	TRBV5-1
CASSLVASAISYEQYF	TRBJ2-7	TRBV7-2
CASSQDLQGRDWEQYF	TRBJ2-7	TRBV4-1
CASSTQGASYEQYF	TRBJ2-7	TRBV18
CASSYLGGGGTDTQYF	TRBJ2-3	TRBV12-3/TRBV12-4
CAISGDSGNTIYF	TRBJ1-3	TRBV10-3
CASSLIRDGTEAFF	TRBJ1-1	TRBV11-2
CASSIYYSRGGQEKLFF	TRBJ1-4	TRBV7-6
CASSQAGDTQYF	TRBJ2-3	TRBV14
CASSLDAGGRSTDTQYF	TRBJ2-3	TRBV5-5
CASSGGGLALNTQYF	TRBJ2-3	TRBV9
CSAIPGQGYNSPLHF	TRBJ1-6	TRBV20-1
CASSRLAGEPYEQYF	TRBJ2-7	TRBV7-8
CASSQVSTEAFF	TRBJ1-1	TRBV14
CASSFRQRISTDTQYF	TRBJ2-3	TRBV7-9
CSVEVQGSYEQYF	TRBJ2-7	TRBV29-1
CASSPPSGSRKFF	TRBJ2-1	TRBV28
CASKETLGLRELFF	TRBJ2-2	TRBV5-1
CSAWVPDTQYF	TRBJ2-3	TRBV20-1
CSVNPETQYF	TRBJ2-5	TRBV29-1
CSAARQGSEKLFF	TRBJ1-4	TRBV20-1
CASNLYNEQFF	TRBJ2-1	TRBV5-5
CSVGMLAGPTDTQYF	TRBJ2-3	TRBV29-1
CASHITSGSWETQYF	TRBJ2-5	TRBV4-3
CASQNVQRRYTDTQYF	TRBJ2-3	TRBV2
CASGGGGAEQFF	TRBJ2-1	TRBV6-2/TRBV6-3
CASSSQGNQPQHF	TRBJ1-5	TRBV6-6